These 8 T cell receptor beta chains were all obtained from the same sample, sequenced in a study of chemoradiotherapy in HPV16-positive cancers. Measured with immunoSEQ multiplex PCR; TCRdb has only the in-frame clones, and not every one. The sample lists roughly 70,000 clones, roughly 90% occurring once. The sequencing here drew on blood, taken from a patient who underwent chemoradiotherapy. Receptors were obtained from a human donor with HPV-associated anogenital cancer.

The CDR3 is CASSFRDRGYEQYF. The CDR3, as DNA: TGTGCCAGCAGCTTTCGGGACAGGGGGTACGAGCAGTACTTC. The J gene is TRBJ2-7, the V gene TRBV5-6, with TRBD1 matching over 11 bases. Trimming at V came to 2 bases and at J to 4 bases, leaving 2 bases not matched to a gene. The CDR3 consists of 14 residues. The germline V gene has CDR1 SGHDT and CDR2 YYEEEE.

CDR3 nucleotide sequence: TGTGCCAGCAGTTGGGCTAGCGGGGGGAACACAGATACGCAGTATTTT. Amino acids: CASSWASGGNTDTQYF. V gene TRBV7-9 combines with J gene TRBJ2-3, with 11 nucleotides matching TRBD2. The trim removed 6 bases at V and 2 bases at J, leaving 7 bases unmatched. The V gene's germline CDR1 is SEHNR and CDR2 FQNEAQ (reference sequence). The CDR3 consists of 16 residues.

The chain carries TRBV28 and TRBJ2-7; the D gene is possibly TRBD1 (7 bases). The germline V gene encodes CDR1 MDHEN and CDR2 SYDVKM. The CDR3 has 13 amino acids. V was shortened by 5 bases and J by 2 bases, with 10 bases between the two germline ends. The CDR3 nucleotides read TGTGCCAGCAGTCGCAGGGGGGCCTACGAGCAGTACTTC. Translated: CASSRRGAYEQYF.

The CDR3 loop reads CASSIQGMNTEAFF. The DNA of the CDR3 is TGTGCCAGCAGCATACAGGGAATGAACACTGAAGCTTTCTTT. The chain carries TRBV5-6 and TRBJ1-1; maybe TRBD1 (6 bases). Germline V lookup: CDR1 SGHDT, CDR2 YYEEEE. This CDR3 comprises 14 residues. Trimming removed 4 bases at V and 0 bases at J, with 10 bases between.

The chain is built from TRBV27 and TRBJ1-2, with D possibly being TRBD1 (6 bases). Trimming removed 3 bases at V and 1 base at J, with 15 bases between. The germline V gene has CDR1 MNHEY and CDR2 SMNVEV (reference sequence). This CDR3 has 16 amino acids. CDR3 DNA sequence: TGTGCCAGCAGTTTGTTGAGGGGGAAAAATAACTATGGCTACACCTTC. Translating gives CASSLLRGKNNYGYTF.

This chain connects TRBV5-1 to TRBJ2-7; D gene ambiguous. The CDR3 contains 15 residues. The germline CDR1 and CDR2 sequences are SGHRS and YFSETQ. The V and J ends lost 1 base and 3 bases respectively, with 14 bases between them. CDR3 sequence: CASSLTTGSLYEQYF. CDR3 DNA sequence: TGCGCCAGCAGCTTGACAACTGGATCCCTCTACGAGCAGTACTTC.

The J gene is TRBJ2-7, the V gene TRBV27, with 8 bases identical to TRBD1. CDR3 length: 14 residues. The germline gives CDR1 MNHEY, CDR2 SMNVEV (reference sequence). Trimming at V came to 5 bases and at J to 3 bases, leaving 6 bases not matched to a gene. Here the CDR3 reads CASSRGDRYYEQYF. In DNA form, the CDR3 reads TGTGCCAGCAGTAGGGGGGACAGGTACTACGAGCAGTACTTC.

This clone was recorded a few times. The rearrangement uses TRBV12-5 and TRBJ1-1, with D uncertain. This CDR3 has 12 residues. Germline loops: CDR1 LGHNT, CDR2 FRNRAP. Trimming removed 2 bases at V and 7 bases at J, with 8 bases between. CDR3 loop: CASGLYGNEAFF. In nucleotides, the CDR3 is TGTGCTAGTGGTTTGTACGGAAATGAAGCTTTCTTT.